The clone carrying this T cell receptor beta chain was picked up many times. Its matching antigen is unknown. This sample is part of a study of CD8 T cells in ankylosing spondylitis. Whole-study results and caveats: Significant enrichment of disease-linked clones was reported in matched ankylosing spondylitis synovial fluid. Past research had described some motif variants in reactive arthritis synovial fluid and blood.

TCRdb recomputed calls from the 5' RACE reads with MiXCR, one row per CDR3 protein. The sample contains roughly 250,000 distinct CDR3 sequences, around 9.1% of which appear only once. V dropped 1 base and J dropped 3 bases, with 7 bases sitting between them. Germline CDR1 and CDR2: SQVTM and ANQGSEA. The CDR3 has 12 amino acids. Sequenced sample: blood, either unsorted or a sorted T cell fraction (not recorded which). The rearrangement links TRBV29-1 to TRBJ2-7; D gene ambiguous. The clonotype was recovered from a male donor with ankylosing spondylitis or in good health (not recorded which). The CDR3 region is CSVEGRGYEQYF. Here the CDR3 DNA reads TGCAGCGTTGAAGGCCGAGGCTACGAGCAGTACTTC.